Sequencing of this T cell receptor (beta chain) was carried out in a study of blood T cell repertoires in COVID-19. Overall study context: Acute and convalescent COVID-19 specimens originated in the United States, Italy and Spain. In each case, the material was cDNA or gDNA derived from T cells, B-cell-depleted T cells, or PBMCs.

Enrolment of Seattle patients took place during active infection, and they were followed longitudinally. Per the study methods: By means of reference gene primer amplification, nucleated cell counts were estimated. Some clones are missing from TCRdb's copy, which holds only in-frame ones; the method was immunoSEQ multiplex PCR. The D gene and trimming were derived from the DNA, and the V and J assignments and clone size from that table. The sample includes around 190,000 clones, roughly 84% of them seen just once. The CDR3 loop spans 14 amino acids. With V trimmed by 3 bases and J by 7 bases, 7 bases remained unmatched. Per germline, CDR1 SEHNR and CDR2 FQNEAQ (reference sequence).

The sequenced sample was peripheral blood. This receptor was identified in a middle-aged man with COVID-19, enrolled during active disease. This sequence joins TRBV7-9 and TRBJ2-7; 9 bases align to TRBD1. The CDR3 loop reads CASSFQQGAREQYF. The CDR3 region has the DNA TGTGCCAGCAGCTTTCAACAGGGGGCGAGAGAGCAGTACTTC.